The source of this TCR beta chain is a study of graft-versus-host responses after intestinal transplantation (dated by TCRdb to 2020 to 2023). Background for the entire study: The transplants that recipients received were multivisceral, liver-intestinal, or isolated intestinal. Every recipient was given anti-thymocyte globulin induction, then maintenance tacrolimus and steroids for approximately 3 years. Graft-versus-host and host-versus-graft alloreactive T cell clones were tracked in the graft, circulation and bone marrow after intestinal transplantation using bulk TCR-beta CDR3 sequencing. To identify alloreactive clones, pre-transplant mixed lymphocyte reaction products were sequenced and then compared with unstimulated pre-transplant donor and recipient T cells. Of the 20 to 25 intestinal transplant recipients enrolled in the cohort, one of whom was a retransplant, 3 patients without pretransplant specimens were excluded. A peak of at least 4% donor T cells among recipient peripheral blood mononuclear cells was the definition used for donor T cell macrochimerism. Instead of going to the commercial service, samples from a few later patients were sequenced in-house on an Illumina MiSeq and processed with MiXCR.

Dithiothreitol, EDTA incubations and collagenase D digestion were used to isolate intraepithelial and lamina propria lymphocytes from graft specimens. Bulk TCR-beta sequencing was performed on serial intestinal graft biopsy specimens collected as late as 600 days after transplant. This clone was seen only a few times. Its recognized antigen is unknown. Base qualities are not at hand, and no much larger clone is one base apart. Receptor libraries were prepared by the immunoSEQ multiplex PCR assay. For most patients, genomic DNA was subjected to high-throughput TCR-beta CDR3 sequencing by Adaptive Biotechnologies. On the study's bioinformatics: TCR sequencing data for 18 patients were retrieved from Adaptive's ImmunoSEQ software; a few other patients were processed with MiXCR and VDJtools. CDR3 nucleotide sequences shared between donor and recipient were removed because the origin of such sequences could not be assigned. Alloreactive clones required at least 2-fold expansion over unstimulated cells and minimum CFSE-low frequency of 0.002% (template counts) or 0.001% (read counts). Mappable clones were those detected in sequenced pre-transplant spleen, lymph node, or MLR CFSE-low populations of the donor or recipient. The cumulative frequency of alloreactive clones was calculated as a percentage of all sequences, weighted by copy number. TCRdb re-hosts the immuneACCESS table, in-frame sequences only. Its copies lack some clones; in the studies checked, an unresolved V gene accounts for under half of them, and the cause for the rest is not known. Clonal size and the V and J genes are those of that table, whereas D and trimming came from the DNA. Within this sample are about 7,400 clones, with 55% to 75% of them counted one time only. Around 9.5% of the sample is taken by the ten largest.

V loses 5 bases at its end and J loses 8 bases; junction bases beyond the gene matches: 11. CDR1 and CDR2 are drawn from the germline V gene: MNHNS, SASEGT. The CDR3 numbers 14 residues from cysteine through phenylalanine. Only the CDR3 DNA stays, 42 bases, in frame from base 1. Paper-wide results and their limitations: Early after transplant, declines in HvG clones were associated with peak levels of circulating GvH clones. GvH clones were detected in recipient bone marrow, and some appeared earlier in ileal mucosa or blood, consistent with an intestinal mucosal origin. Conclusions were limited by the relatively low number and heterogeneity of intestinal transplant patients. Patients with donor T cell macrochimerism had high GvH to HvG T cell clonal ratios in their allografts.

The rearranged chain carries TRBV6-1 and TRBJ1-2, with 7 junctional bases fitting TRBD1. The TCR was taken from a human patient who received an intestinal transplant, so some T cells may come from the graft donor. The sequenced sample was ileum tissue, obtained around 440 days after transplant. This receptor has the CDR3 CASSPRGGGEGYTF. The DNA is TGTGCCAGCAGTCCAAGGGGAGGGGGCGAGGGCTACACCTTC.